This T cell receptor (beta chain) originates from a study of cytomegalovirus exposure and HLA in healthy donors. Study conclusions and caveats: In vitro experiments confirmed that a few CMV-associated chains were specific for CMV antigens.

Primers included in the PCR were 60 Vbeta and 13 Jbeta primers. Sequencing was performed with immunoSEQ multiplex PCR; in TCRdb, only in-frame clones are kept and a portion is missing. In total, the table holds some 150,000 clones. Looked up from germline, CDR1 is SGHAT and CDR2 is FQDESV (reference sequence). The CDR3 totals 13 residues. V was cut by 5 bases and J by 8 bases, with 12 bases left in between. Note on this clone: Its target is unknown.

The source of this sequence is a young woman in good health and CMV-seronegative. Input material: PBMCs. The V and J genes are TRBV11-1 and TRBJ1-4; D gene unclear. CDR3 loop: CASSTALKEKLFF. CDR3 sequence (DNA): TGTGCCAGCAGCACCGCGCTCAAGGAAAAACTGTTTTTT.